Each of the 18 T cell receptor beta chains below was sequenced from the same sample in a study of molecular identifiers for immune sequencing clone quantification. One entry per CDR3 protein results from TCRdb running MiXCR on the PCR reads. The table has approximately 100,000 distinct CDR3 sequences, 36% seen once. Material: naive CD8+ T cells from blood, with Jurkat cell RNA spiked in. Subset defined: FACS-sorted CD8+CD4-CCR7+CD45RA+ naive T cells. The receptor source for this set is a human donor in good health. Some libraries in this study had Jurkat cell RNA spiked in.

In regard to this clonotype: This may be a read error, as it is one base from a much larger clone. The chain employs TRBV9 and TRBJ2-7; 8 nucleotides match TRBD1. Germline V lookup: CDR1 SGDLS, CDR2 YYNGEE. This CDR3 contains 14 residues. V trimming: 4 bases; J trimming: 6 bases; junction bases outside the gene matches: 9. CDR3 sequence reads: CASSTGQGEVEQYF. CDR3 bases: TGTGCCAGCAGCACCGGACAGGGAGAGGTCGAGCAGTACTTC.

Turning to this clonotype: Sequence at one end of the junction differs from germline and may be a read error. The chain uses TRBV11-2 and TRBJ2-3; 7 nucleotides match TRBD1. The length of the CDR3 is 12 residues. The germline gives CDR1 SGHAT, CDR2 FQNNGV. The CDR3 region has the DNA TGTGCCAGCAGCCGGACAGGAGATACGCGGTATTTT. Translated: CASSRTGDTRYF.

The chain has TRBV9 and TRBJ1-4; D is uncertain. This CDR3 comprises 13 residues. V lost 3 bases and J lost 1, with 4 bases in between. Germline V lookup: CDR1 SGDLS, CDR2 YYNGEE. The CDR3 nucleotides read TGTGCCAGCAGCGAGGGAACTAATGAAAAACTGTTTTTT. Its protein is CASSEGTNEKLFF.

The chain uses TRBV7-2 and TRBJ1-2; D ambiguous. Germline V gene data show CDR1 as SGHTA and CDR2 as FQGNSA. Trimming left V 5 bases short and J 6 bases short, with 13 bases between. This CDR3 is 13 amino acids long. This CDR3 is CASSAYMGNGYTF. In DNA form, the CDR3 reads TGTGCCAGCAGCGCGTATATGGGAAATGGCTACACCTTC.

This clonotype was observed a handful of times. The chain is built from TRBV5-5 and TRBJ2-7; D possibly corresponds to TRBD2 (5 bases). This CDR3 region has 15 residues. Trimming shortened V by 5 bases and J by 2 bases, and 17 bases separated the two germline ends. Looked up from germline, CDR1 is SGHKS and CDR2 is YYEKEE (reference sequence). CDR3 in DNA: TGTGCCAGCAGATTCTTTAGAGCGGCGACCTACGAGCAGTACTTC. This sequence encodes CASRFFRAATYEQYF.

DNA of the CDR3: TGTGCCAGCAGCGCCGGGACAGGGGGAGGACAGCCCCAGCATTTT. Its translation: CASSAGTGGGQPQHF. The genes are TRBV9 and TRBJ1-5, with 11 bases that match TRBD1. CDR1 is SGDLS, CDR2 YYNGEE, per germline. The J segment lost 7 bases and the V segment lost 3 bases, leaving 6 bases of the junction unmatched. The CDR3 is made up of 15 amino acids.

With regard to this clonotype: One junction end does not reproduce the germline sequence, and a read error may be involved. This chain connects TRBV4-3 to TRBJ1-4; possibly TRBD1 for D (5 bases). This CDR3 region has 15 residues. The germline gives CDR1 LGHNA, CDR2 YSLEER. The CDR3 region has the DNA TGCGCCAGCTGCCAAGCTGTGATTGGGGGAGAAAAACTGTTTTTT. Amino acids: CASCQAVIGGEKLFF.

CDR3 protein: CASSQTVGQPQHF. The CDR3 DNA sequence: TGTGCCAGCAGCCAAACAGTGGGTCAGCCCCAGCATTTT. The chain employs TRBV12-3 or TRBV12-4 and TRBJ1-5, with no clear D. This CDR3 contains 13 residues. V gave up 6 bases and J gave up 6 bases, with 12 bases separating them.

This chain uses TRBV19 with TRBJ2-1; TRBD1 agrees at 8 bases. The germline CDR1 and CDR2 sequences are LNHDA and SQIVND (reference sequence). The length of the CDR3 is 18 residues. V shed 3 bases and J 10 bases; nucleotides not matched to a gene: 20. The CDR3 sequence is CASSIRDRFFDRVREQFF. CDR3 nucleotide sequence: TGTGCCAGTAGTATCCGGGACAGGTTTTTTGACAGGGTAAGGGAGCAGTTCTTC.

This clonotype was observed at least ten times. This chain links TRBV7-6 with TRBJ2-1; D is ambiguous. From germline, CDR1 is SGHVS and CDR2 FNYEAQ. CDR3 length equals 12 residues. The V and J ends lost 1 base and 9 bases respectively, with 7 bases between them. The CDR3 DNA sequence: TGTGCCAGCAGCTTAGTTGGCGGTGAGCAGTTCTTC. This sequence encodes CASSLVGGEQFF.

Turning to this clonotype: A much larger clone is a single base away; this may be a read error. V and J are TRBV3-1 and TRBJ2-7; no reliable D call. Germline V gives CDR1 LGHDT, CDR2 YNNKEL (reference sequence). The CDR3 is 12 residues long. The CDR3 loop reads CANSAAPHEQYF. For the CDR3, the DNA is TGTGCCAACAGCGCAGCCCCCCACGAGCAGTACTTC.

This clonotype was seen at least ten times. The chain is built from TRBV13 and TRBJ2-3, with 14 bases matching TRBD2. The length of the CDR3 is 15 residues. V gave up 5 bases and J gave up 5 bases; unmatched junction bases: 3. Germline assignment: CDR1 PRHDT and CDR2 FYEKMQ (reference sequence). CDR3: CASSPGLAGVDTQYF. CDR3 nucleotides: TGTGCCAGCAGCCCGGGACTAGCGGGAGTAGATACGCAGTATTTT.

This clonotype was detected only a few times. The DNA for the CDR3 is TGTGCCACCGCGGACAGGGTCTCGAGAAACATTCAGTACTTC. Translating it yields CATADRVSRNIQYF. The chain recombines TRBV24-1 with TRBJ2-4; 8 positions agree with TRBD1. Trimming cost V 9 bases and J 6 bases; bases outside gene matches: 9. CDR3 length equals 14 residues. Germline V gene data show CDR1 as KGHDR and CDR2 as SFDVKD.

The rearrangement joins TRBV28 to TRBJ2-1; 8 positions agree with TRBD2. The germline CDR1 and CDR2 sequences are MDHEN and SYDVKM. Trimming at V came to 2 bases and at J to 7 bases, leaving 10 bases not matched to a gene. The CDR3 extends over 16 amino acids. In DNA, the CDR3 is TGTGCCAGCAGTTTAAGGGAGCGGGAGCAATGGAATGAGCAGTTCTTC. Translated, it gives CASSLREREQWNEQFF.

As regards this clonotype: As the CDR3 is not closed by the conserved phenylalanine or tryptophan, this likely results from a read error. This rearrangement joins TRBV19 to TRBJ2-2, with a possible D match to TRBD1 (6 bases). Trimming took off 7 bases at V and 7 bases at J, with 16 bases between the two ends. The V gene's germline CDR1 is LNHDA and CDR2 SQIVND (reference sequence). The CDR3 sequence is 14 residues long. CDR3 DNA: TGTGCCAGTACCCAGGGGCGTTTAGTCGGGGAGCTGTTTATT. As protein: CASTQGRLVGELFI.

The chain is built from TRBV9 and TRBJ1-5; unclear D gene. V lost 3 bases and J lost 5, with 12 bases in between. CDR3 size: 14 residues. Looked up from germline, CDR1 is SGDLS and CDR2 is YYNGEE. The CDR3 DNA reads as TGTGCCAGCAGCGGAGGAGGATGGCATCAGCCCCAGCATTTT. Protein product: CASSGGGWHQPQHF.

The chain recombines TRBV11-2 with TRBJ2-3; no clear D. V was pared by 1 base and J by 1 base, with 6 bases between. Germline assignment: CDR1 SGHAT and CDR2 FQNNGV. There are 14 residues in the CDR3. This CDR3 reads CASSLVPRTDTQYF. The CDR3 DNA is TGTGCCAGCAGCTTAGTCCCCCGCACAGATACGCAGTATTTT.

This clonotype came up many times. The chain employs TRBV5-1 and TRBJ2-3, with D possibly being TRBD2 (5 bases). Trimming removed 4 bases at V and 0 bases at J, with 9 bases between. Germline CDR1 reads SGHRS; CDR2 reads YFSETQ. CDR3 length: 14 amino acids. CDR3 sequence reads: CASSPWTSTDTQYF. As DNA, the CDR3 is TGCGCCAGCAGCCCTTGGACTAGCACAGATACGCAGTATTTT.